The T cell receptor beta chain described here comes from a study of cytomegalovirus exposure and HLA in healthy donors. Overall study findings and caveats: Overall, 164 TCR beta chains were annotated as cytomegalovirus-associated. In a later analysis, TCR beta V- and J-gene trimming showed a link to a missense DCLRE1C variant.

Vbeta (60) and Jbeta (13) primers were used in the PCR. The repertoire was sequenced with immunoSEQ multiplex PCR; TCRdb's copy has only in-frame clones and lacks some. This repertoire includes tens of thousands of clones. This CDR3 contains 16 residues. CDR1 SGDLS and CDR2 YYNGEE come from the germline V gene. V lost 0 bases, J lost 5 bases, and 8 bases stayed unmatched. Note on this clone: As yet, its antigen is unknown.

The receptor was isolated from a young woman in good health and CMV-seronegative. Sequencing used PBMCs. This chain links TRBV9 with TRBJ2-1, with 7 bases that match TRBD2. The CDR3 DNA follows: TGTGCCAGCAGCGTAGCCCCAGGGAGGGCGGACAATGAGCAGTTCTTC. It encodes CASSVAPGRADNEQFF.